This T cell receptor beta chain was sequenced in a study of control samples from healthy donors and cancer patients. The CDR3 is 12 amino acids. V dropped 1 base and J dropped 8; count of bases not matched to a gene: 3. Germline assignment: CDR1 GTSNPN and CDR2 SVGIG (reference sequence). Measured with immunoSEQ multiplex PCR; TCRdb has only the in-frame clones, and not every one. The sample contains about 130,000 clones, 89% of which appear only once. The clonotype was recovered from a man between 50 and 59 years old with head and neck cancer. The V and J genes are TRBV30 and TRBJ1-2; TRBD1 matches at 8 bases. Sequenced input: PBMCs. The CDR3 bases are TGTGCCTGGAGTGGGACAGGGATCGGCTACACCTTC. It specifies CAWSGTGIGYTF.